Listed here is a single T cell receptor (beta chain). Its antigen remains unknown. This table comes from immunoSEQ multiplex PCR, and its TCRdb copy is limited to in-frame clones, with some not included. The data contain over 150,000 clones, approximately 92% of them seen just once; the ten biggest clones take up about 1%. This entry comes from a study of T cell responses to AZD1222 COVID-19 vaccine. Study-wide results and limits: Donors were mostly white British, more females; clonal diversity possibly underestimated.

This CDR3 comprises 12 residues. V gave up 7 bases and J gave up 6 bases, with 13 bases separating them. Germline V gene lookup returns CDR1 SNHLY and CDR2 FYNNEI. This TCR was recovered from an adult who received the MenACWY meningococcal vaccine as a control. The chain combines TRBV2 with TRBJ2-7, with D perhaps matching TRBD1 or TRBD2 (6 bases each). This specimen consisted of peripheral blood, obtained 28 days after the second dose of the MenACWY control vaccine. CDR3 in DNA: TGTGCCAGCAAGGGGGGCGGTTCCGAGCAGTACTTC. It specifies CASKGGGSEQYF.